The clone carrying this TCR beta chain has only one observation. What it binds is not known. The sample originates from a study of cytomegalovirus exposure and HLA in healthy donors. Findings of the study overall: Several V segments, TRBV6-2 and TRBV6-3 among them, could not be told apart and were dropped.

The CDR3 runs 12 residues. Germline V gene data show CDR1 as MNHEY and CDR2 as SVGAGI. Trimming took 5 bases from V and 7 from J, leaving 9 bases between them. 60 Vbeta and 13 Jbeta primers were used in PCR. The authors' processing: Later, some 75 million unique TCR beta chains were counted in an analysis, and some 11 million of them were shared. Repertoires were generated with immunoSEQ multiplex PCR, while TCRdb's copy carries only in-frame clones and drops some. V, J and clone size derive from that table, while D and trimming were established from the DNA sequence. The table includes roughly 140,000 clones, roughly 75% detected once.

The clonotype originates from a man aged 18 to 30 in good health and CMV-seronegative. The rearrangement joins TRBV6-5 to TRBJ2-1; unclear D gene. The sample taken for sequencing was PBMCs. The CDR3 DNA follows: TGTGCCAGCAGTGGAGTGCGTAATGAGCAGTTCTTC. This encodes CASSGVRNEQFF.